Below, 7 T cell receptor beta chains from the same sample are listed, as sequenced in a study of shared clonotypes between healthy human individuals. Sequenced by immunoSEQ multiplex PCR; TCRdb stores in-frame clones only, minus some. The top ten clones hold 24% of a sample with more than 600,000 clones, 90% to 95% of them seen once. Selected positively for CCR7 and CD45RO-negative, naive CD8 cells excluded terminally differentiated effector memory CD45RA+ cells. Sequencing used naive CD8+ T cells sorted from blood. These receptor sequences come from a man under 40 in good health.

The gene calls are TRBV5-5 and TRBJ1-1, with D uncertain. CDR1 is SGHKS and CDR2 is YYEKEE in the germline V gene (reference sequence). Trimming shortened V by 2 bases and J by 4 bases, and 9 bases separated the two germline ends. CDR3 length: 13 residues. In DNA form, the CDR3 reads TGTGCCAGCAGCTTAAACACCGGCACTGAAGCTTTCTTT. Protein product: CASSLNTGTEAFF. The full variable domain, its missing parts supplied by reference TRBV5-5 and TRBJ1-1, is DAGVTQSPTHLIKTRGQQVTLRCSPISGHKSVSWYQQVLGQGPQFIFQYYEKEERGRGNFPDRFSARQFPNYSSELNVNALLLGDSALYLCASSLNTGTEAFFGQGTRLTVV.

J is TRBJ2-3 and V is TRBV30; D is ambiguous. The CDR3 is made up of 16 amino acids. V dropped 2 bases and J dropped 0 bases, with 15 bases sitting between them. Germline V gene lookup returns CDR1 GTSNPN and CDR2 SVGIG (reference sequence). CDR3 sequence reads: CAWSTRTGRSTDTQYF. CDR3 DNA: TGTGCCTGGAGTACTCGGACGGGCCGAAGCACAGATACGCAGTATTTT.

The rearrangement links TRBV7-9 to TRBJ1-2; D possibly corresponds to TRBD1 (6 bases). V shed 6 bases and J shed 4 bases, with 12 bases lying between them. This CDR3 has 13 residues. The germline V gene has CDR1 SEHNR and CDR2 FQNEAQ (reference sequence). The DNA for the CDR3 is TGTGCCAGCAGACCGGGGGCAGGCTATGGCTACACCTTC. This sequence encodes CASRPGAGYGYTF. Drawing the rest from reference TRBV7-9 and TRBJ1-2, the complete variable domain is DTGVSQNPRHKITKRGQNVTFRCDPISEHNRLYWYRQTLGQGPEFLTYFQNEAQLEKSRLLSDRFSAERPKGSFSTLEIQRTEQGDSAMYLCASRPGAGYGYTFGSGTRLTVV.

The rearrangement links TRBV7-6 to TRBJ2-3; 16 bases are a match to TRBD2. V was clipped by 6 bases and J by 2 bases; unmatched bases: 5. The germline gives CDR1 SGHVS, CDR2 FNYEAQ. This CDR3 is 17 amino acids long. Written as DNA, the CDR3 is TGTGCCAGCAGTCCCGGGACTAGCGGGAGGGTCACAGATACGCAGTATTTT. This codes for CASSPGTSGRVTDTQYF.

CDR3 sequence (DNA): TGCGCCAGCAGCCTGCTGACAGACTCCTACAATGAGCAGTTCTTC. Translating gives CASSLLTDSYNEQFF. This chain joins TRBV4-1 and TRBJ2-1; D is possibly TRBD1 (5 bases). The germline V and J ends were trimmed by 4 bases and 0 bases, with 10 bases remaining between them. Germline lookup yields CDR1 MGHRA and CDR2 YSYEKL. This CDR3 is 15 amino acids long.

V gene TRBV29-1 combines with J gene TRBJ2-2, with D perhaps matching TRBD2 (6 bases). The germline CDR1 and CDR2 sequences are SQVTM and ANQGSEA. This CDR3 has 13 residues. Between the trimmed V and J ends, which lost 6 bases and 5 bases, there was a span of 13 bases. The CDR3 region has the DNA TGCAGCGTCCGGATGGCGGGAACCGGGGAGCTGTTTTTT. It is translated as CSVRMAGTGELFF.

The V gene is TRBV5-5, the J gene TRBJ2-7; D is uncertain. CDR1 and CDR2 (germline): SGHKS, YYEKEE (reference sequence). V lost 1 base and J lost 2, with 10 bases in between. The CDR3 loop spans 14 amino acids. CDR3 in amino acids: CASSLYQVTYEQYF. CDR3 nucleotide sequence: TGTGCCAGCAGCTTGTATCAGGTTACCTACGAGCAGTACTTC.